This T cell receptor (beta chain) emerged from a study of T cells in Graves' hyperthyroidism and ophthalmopathy. Researchers amplified the TCR beta CDR3 regions from RNA transcripts. The TCR CDR3 first-round RT-PCR relied on the HTBI primer set. MiXCR, applied by TCRdb to the multiplex PCR reads, yields one record per CDR3 protein. The table lists 450,000 to 600,000 distinct CDR3 sequences, less than 20% of them singletons. Input material: blood. The clonotype was recovered from a middle-aged man with Graves' ophthalmopathy.

The CDR3 DNA reads TGCAGTGCTAGCCCCGGGACCAAGAACTACGAGCAGTACTTC. Protein: CSASPGTKNYEQYF. The V call is TRBV20-1, the J call TRBJ2-7; D might be TRBD1 or TRBD2, each matching 5 bases. Per the germline V gene, CDR1 is DFQATT and CDR2 is SNEGSKA (reference sequence). CDR3 length equals 14 residues. V lost 3 bases and J lost 3, with 15 bases in between.